This T cell receptor beta chain was identified during a study of blood T cell repertoires in COVID-19. The wider study: The cDNA or gDNA used as material had been derived from T cells, B-cell-depleted T cells, or PBMCs.

Method: immunoSEQ multiplex PCR; TCRdb's copy keeps in-frame clones and lacks some. The table includes 81,000 or so clones, around four fifths detected once. Germline CDR1 SGHRS, CDR2 YFSETQ. The CDR3 contains 18 residues. V dropped 0 bases and J dropped 6; count of bases not matched to a gene: 15. The sequenced sample consisted of peripheral blood. The chain is built from TRBV5-1 and TRBJ1-1; TRBD1 aligns across 9 bases. The source is a woman aged 70-85 years with active or convalescent COVID-19. CDR3 in DNA: TGCGCCAGCAGCTTGGACAGGGGGCGAGATCTTGGATCGTCTGAAGCTTTCTTT. It codes for CASSLDRGRDLGSSEAFF.